The next 20 T cell receptor beta chains were all read from a single sample in a study of cytomegalovirus exposure and HLA in healthy donors. The PCR employed 60 Vbeta primers together with 13 Jbeta primers. This table comes from immunoSEQ multiplex PCR, and its TCRdb copy is limited to in-frame clones, with some not included. The sample has around 50,000 clones, around 50% seen once. What was sequenced was PBMCs. All receptors come from a human donor in good health.

The gene calls are TRBV19 and TRBJ1-2; D call uncertain. Trimming removed 7 bases at V and 1 base at J, with 10 bases between. CDR3 length: 13 amino acids. CDR1 is LNHDA, CDR2 SQIVND, per germline (reference sequence). This chain's CDR3 is CASTPDYNYGYTF. The CDR3 DNA sequence: TGTGCCAGTACTCCCGACTATAACTATGGCTACACCTTC. Looking up the rest from reference TRBV19 and TRBJ1-2 gives the full variable domain: DGGITQSPKYLFRKEGQNVTLSCEQNLNHDAMYWYRQDPGQGLRLIYYSQIVNDFQKGDIAEGYSVSREKKESFPLTVTSAQKNPTAFYLCASTPDYNYGYTFGSGTRLTVV.

The chain uses TRBV6-1 and TRBJ1-1, with D perhaps TRBD1 (5 bases). CDR3 length equals 14 residues. Germline assignment: CDR1 MNHNS and CDR2 SASEGT. V was pared by 5 bases and J by 4 bases, with 14 bases between. CDR3 bases: TGTGCCAGCAGTCAGATACAGGTGGGCACTGAAGCTTTCTTT. It is translated as CASSQIQVGTEAFF.

This chain joins TRBV7-2 and TRBJ1-6; 8 bases are shared with TRBD1. V was pared by 5 bases and J by 9 bases, with 9 bases of the junction left unmatched. This CDR3 region has 15 residues. Germline V gives CDR1 SGHTA, CDR2 FQGNSA. The CDR3 loop is CASSRLQGVGSPLHF. Written as DNA, the CDR3 is TGTGCCAGCAGCCGACTACAGGGGGTAGGTTCACCCCTCCACTTT.

This chain links TRBV30 with TRBJ2-3, with 12 positions matching TRBD1. This CDR3 spans 15 amino acids. With V trimmed by 3 bases and J by 5 bases, 6 bases remained unmatched. The germline V gene encodes CDR1 GTSNPN and CDR2 SVGIG (reference sequence). The chain's CDR3 is CAWSGTGGEVDTQYF. The DNA of the CDR3 is TGTGCCTGGAGCGGGACAGGGGGCGAGGTAGATACGCAGTATTTT.

A few counts support this clone. The chain carries TRBV4-1 and TRBJ2-5; 15 nucleotides match TRBD2. CDR3 length: 20 amino acids. The germline V gene has CDR1 MGHRA and CDR2 YSYEKL. The V gene end was trimmed by 5 bases and the J gene end by 0 bases; junction bases not matched to a gene: 13. CDR3 protein: CASSNYGLAGGLKYQETQYF. CDR3 nucleotides: TGCGCCAGCAGCAATTATGGACTAGCGGGGGGGCTAAAATACCAAGAGACCCAGTACTTC.

This sequence joins TRBV30 and TRBJ1-1; TRBD1 might be the D (5 bases). Per the germline V gene, CDR1 is GTSNPN and CDR2 is SVGIG (reference sequence). V lost 7 bases, J lost 3 bases, and 18 bases lay in between. This CDR3 spans 14 amino acids. CDR3 protein: CAFGGVGGYTEAFF. CDR3 bases: TGTGCCTTCGGAGGGGTAGGTGGGTACACTGAAGCTTTCTTT.

This clone is a singleton in its sample. The chain employs TRBV2 and TRBJ1-5, with D unresolved. V was trimmed by 6 bases and J by 0 bases, leaving 12 bases between them. The germline V gene has CDR1 SNHLY and CDR2 FYNNEI. CDR3 size: 15 residues. The CDR3 reads CASSRDKFSNQPQHF. DNA of the CDR3: TGTGCCAGCAGCCGTGACAAGTTTAGCAATCAGCCCCAGCATTTT.

V gene TRBV18 combines with J gene TRBJ1-1, with a possible D match to TRBD1 (5 bases). CDR3 length equals 16 residues. The germline V and J ends were trimmed by 8 bases and 2 bases, with 21 bases remaining between them. CDR1 and CDR2 (germline): KGHSH, LQKENI. CDR3 DNA sequence: TGTGCCAGCCACCCCGGAAGGGGCGGGGGAAACACTGAAGCTTTCTTT. This codes for CASHPGRGGGNTEAFF.

In this sample, this clone turned up a few times. The chain couples TRBV27 to TRBJ1-1; D uncertain. V shed 1 base and J shed 5 bases, with 11 bases lying between them. The CDR3 has 14 amino acids. Per germline, CDR1 MNHEY and CDR2 SMNVEV (reference sequence). The CDR3, as DNA: TGTGCCAGCAGTTTATTTCGTTCGGGGACTGAAGCTTTCTTT. Amino acid sequence: CASSLFRSGTEAFF.

V is TRBV5-1 and J is TRBJ2-3; 15 bases match TRBD2. J was trimmed by 5 bases and V by 4 bases; bases with no gene match: 8. The CDR3 runs to 17 residues. Germline V gene data show CDR1 as SGHRS and CDR2 as YFSETQ. CDR3: CASSRGLAGGRVDTQYF. In nucleotides, the CDR3 is TGCGCCAGCAGCCGGGGACTAGCGGGGGGCCGGGTAGATACGCAGTATTTT.

The chain joins TRBV7-9 to TRBJ1-1; 7 nucleotides agree with TRBD1. The trim removed 4 bases at V and 1 base at J, leaving 6 bases unmatched. Germline values: CDR1 SEHNR, CDR2 FQNEAQ (reference sequence). The CDR3 sequence is 15 residues long. CDR3 nucleotide sequence: TGTGCCAGCAGCTCTACGACAGGGAAGAACACTGAAGCTTTCTTT. Translation gives CASSSTTGKNTEAFF.

This clone was found a few times. This chain connects TRBV12-5 to TRBJ1-3; D not resolved. This CDR3 spans 15 amino acids. Trimming stripped 4 bases from V and 0 bases from J, with 10 bases between. Germline CDR1 reads LGHNT; CDR2 reads FRNRAP. The CDR3 DNA is TGTGCTAGTGGTTCTCCTCGTAGCTCTGGAAACACCATATATTTT. Translating it yields CASGSPRSSGNTIYF. The variable domain in full, completed from reference TRBV12-5 and TRBJ1-3, reads DARVTQTPRHKVTEMGQEVTMRCQPILGHNTVFWYRQTMMQGLELLAYFRNRAPLDDSGMPKDRFSAEMPDATLATLKIQPSEPRDSAVYFCASGSPRSSGNTIYFGEGSWLTVV.

This chain joins TRBV19 and TRBJ2-7; TRBD1 might be the D (5 bases). Between the trimmed V and J ends, which lost 7 bases and 3 bases, there was a span of 16 bases. CDR3 length equals 14 residues. The V gene's germline CDR1 is LNHDA and CDR2 SQIVND (reference sequence). CDR3 loop: CASTSTRGHYEQYF. The DNA for the CDR3 is TGTGCCAGTACCTCAACGCGCGGACACTACGAGCAGTACTTC.

The rearrangement joins TRBV19 to TRBJ2-7; 12 positions agree with TRBD1. Per germline, CDR1 LNHDA and CDR2 SQIVND (reference sequence). The CDR3 runs 15 residues. After removal of 1 base from V and 5 bases from J, the junction contained 3 bases not matched to a gene. Here the CDR3 DNA reads TGTGCCAGTAGTATAGGAGGGACAGGGGGCAACGAGCAGTACTTC. Protein product: CASSIGGTGGNEQYF.

V gene TRBV5-6 combines with J gene TRBJ1-4, with TRBD1 as a possible D gene (5 bases). Germline CDR1 is SGHDT and CDR2 is YYEEEE. This CDR3 spans 15 amino acids. The V gene lost 0 bases and the J gene lost 8 bases, with 14 bases spanning the gap. The CDR3 region is CASSLEWGSSEKLFF. The CDR3, as DNA: TGTGCCAGCAGCTTGGAGTGGGGCAGTAGCGAAAAACTGTTTTTT.

The count of this clone is one. The rearrangement uses TRBV11-3 and TRBJ2-1; D unclear. Trimming cost V 1 base and J 6 bases, with 7 bases left between them. The germline gives CDR1 SGHNT, CDR2 YENEEA. The CDR3 is made up of 13 amino acids. The CDR3 spells CASSLVTGNEQFF. For the CDR3, the DNA is TGTGCCAGCAGCTTAGTCACGGGCAATGAGCAGTTCTTC.

This clone was seen a handful of times. This sequence joins TRBV27 and TRBJ2-1; TRBD1 is a possible D gene (6 bases). CDR1 is MNHEY, CDR2 SMNVEV, per germline (reference sequence). The CDR3 consists of 19 residues. The V and J ends lost 0 bases and 8 bases respectively, with 26 bases between them. CDR3 amino acids: CASSLSFTGFEKDTHEQFF. CDR3 coding DNA: TGTGCCAGCAGTTTATCTTTCACAGGGTTCGAAAAAGACACCCATGAGCAGTTCTTC.

J is TRBJ2-3 and V is TRBV19; no clear D. The CDR3 totals 15 residues. Germline V lookup: CDR1 LNHDA, CDR2 SQIVND (reference sequence). The V end lost 6 bases, the J end lost 0 bases, and 13 bases lay between the germline ends. The CDR3 reads CASRPLDSSTDTQYF. CDR3 DNA sequence: TGTGCCAGTAGACCTCTAGATTCAAGCACAGATACGCAGTATTTT.

This chain uses TRBV7-3 with TRBJ2-5; 10 bases line up with TRBD2. The CDR3 runs 15 residues. CDR1 and CDR2 (germline): SGHTA, FQGTGA. V shed 4 bases, J shed 1 base, and the junction held 3 bases outside the gene matches. CDR3 loop: CASSYSGGAQETQYF. CDR3 nucleotides: TGTGCCAGCAGCTACAGCGGGGGGGCCCAAGAGACCCAGTACTTC.

CDR3 sequence reads: CASSQDYPGGGSYEQYF. The CDR3 DNA reads TGTGCCAGCAGCCAAGATTATCCGGGGGGTGGTTCCTACGAGCAGTACTTC. The V and J genes are TRBV4-2 and TRBJ2-7, with TRBD2 matching 7 bases. This CDR3 spans 17 amino acids. Per the germline V gene, CDR1 is LGHNA and CDR2 is YNFKEQ. J was trimmed by 1 base and V by 0 bases; bases with no gene match: 9.